Listed here are 14 T cell receptor beta chains from one sample, sequenced in a study of T-cell reconstitution after alpha-beta-depleted transplantation in children. It was with unique molecular identifiers that the TCRbeta library was prepared. MiXCR, run by TCRdb on the PCR reads, gives a single entry per CDR3 protein. The sample has roughly 100,000 distinct CDR3 sequences, roughly 6% seen once. Source: PBMCs, mostly from graft donor cells, taken 60 days after TCRalphabeta/CD19-depleted stem cell transplant. Receptors originate from a female patient aged 2-9 years who had a stem cell transplant for Fanconi anemia, so the T cells may come from the graft donor.

Ten or more counts support this clonotype. V is TRBV5-1 and J is TRBJ2-3; D perhaps matches TRBD2 (6 bases). Germline V gene sequence: CDR1 SGHRS, CDR2 YFSETQ. The CDR3 totals 15 residues. V was trimmed by 2 bases and J by 3 bases, leaving 13 bases between them. CDR3 coding DNA: TGCGCCAGCAGCTTCGTGGGGGAGGAAACAGATACGCAGTATTTT. Its protein product is CASSFVGEETDTQYF.

The table lists this clonotype with many counts. The CDR3 DNA sequence: TGTGCCAGCAGGACCGCGGTTGGCTACACCTTC. Its protein is CASRTAVGYTF. This chain joins TRBV12-3 or TRBV12-4 and TRBJ1-2; no definite D call. CDR3 length equals 11 residues. V lost 6 bases and J lost 7, with 9 bases in between.

V is TRBV5-1 and J is TRBJ1-1; 7 positions agree with TRBD1. The V segment lost 7 bases and the J segment 1 base; nucleotides outside the gene matches: 7. The CDR3 is made up of 14 amino acids. CDR1 is SGHRS and CDR2 is YFSETQ in the germline V gene. Written as DNA, the CDR3 is TGCGCCAGCCTAAGGGGGCGGGAGAACACTGAAGCTTTCTTT. This encodes CASLRGRENTEAFF.

In this sample, this clonotype turned up a few times. The chain couples TRBV19 to TRBJ2-1; 7 nucleotides match TRBD1. The trim removed 4 bases at V and 7 bases at J, leaving 1 base unmatched. This CDR3 region has 12 residues. Per germline, CDR1 LNHDA and CDR2 SQIVND (reference sequence). Here the CDR3 DNA reads TGTGCCAGTAGTAAGACAGGGAATGAGCAGTTCTTC. This translates into CASSKTGNEQFF.

Points on this clonotype: This CDR3 fails to terminate in the conserved phenylalanine or tryptophan, so it likely reflects a read error. The chain carries TRBV7-8 and TRBJ2-1, with a weak D call TRBD2 (5 bases). CDR1 is SGHVS, CDR2 FQNEAQ, per germline. This CDR3 region has 15 residues. The V end lost 0 bases, the J end lost 0 bases, and 6 bases lay between the germline ends. This CDR3 is CASSLAGSSYNEQFY. CDR3 sequence (DNA): TGTGCCAGCAGCTTAGCGGGGAGCTCCTACAATGAGCAGTTCTAC.

This clonotype was seen repeatedly, ten times or more. The junction departs from germline at one end; a sequencing error may be responsible. V gene TRBV5-1 combines with J gene TRBJ2-3; D possibly corresponds to TRBD2 (5 bases). Germline CDR1 SGHRS, CDR2 YFSETQ. The CDR3 extends over 13 amino acids. CDR3 loop: CASSLEGTDTQYF. In DNA, the CDR3 is TGTGCCAGCAGCTTGGAGGGCACAGATACGCAGTATTTT.

This clonotype has more than one count but fewer than ten. The chain is built from TRBV5-6 and TRBJ1-2; D is uncertain. Looked up from germline, CDR1 is SGHDT and CDR2 is YYEEEE. The CDR3 loop spans 17 amino acids. Trimming left V 3 bases short and J 5 bases short, with 23 bases between. The CDR3 region is CASSWSGVPLRHYGYTF. The CDR3 DNA sequence: TGTGCCAGCAGCTGGTCGGGTGTCCCCTTGAGACATTATGGCTACACCTTC.

This clonotype was recorded at least ten times. This chain uses TRBV20-1 with TRBJ2-3; tentative D call: TRBD2 (7 bases). V was cut by 3 bases and J by 4 bases, with 17 bases left in between. Germline CDR1 is DFQATT and CDR2 is SNEGSKA (reference sequence). CDR3 length equals 15 residues. As DNA, the CDR3 is TGCAGTGCTAGCAATGTGCGGGGGCCCCCAGATACGCAGTATTTT. Translating gives CSASNVRGPPDTQYF.

This clonotype was counted at least ten times. This sequence joins TRBV12-3 or TRBV12-4 and TRBJ2-7; tentatively, D is TRBD2 (6 bases). This CDR3 comprises 15 residues. V was cut by 1 base and J by 4 bases, with 14 bases left in between. The CDR3 DNA follows: TGTGCCAGCAGTTTAGGGCAGACTAGTCCATACGAGCAGTACTTC. Amino acids: CASSLGQTSPYEQYF.

This clonotype has ten or more counts. The rearrangement uses TRBV10-3 and TRBJ2-1; maybe TRBD2 (6 bases). Trimming stripped 10 bases from V and 4 bases from J, with 14 bases between. The CDR3 runs 13 residues. Germline values: CDR1 ENHRY, CDR2 SYGVKD. The DNA of the CDR3 is TGTGCCACCCTCCGGGACTTATACAATGAGCAGTTCTTC. Protein: CATLRDLYNEQFF.

The chain uses TRBV3-1 and TRBJ2-3, with D maybe TRBD1 (6 bases). The germline V and J ends were trimmed by 1 base and 0 bases, with 14 bases remaining between them. The CDR3 consists of 17 residues. Germline loops: CDR1 LGHDT, CDR2 YNNKEL (reference sequence). Written as DNA, the CDR3 is TGTGCCAGCAGCCAAGCTTCAGGGCAGGGGAGCACAGATACGCAGTATTTT. It codes for CASSQASGQGSTDTQYF.

This clonotype was recorded many times. The chain combines TRBV29-1 with TRBJ2-1; D unresolved. Trimming left V 3 bases short and J 1 base short, with 7 bases between. The CDR3 runs 13 residues. Germline-derived CDR1 and CDR2 are SQVTM and ANQGSEA. CDR3 loop: CSVDVRSYNEQFF. The CDR3, as DNA: TGCAGCGTTGACGTCCGGTCCTACAATGAGCAGTTCTTC.

The genes are TRBV7-9 and TRBJ2-7, with 9 nucleotides matching TRBD2. The junction had 6 bases not matched to a gene; V was cut back by 8 bases and J by 4 bases. Germline V gene lookup returns CDR1 SEHNR and CDR2 FQNEAQ (reference sequence). The CDR3 spans 13 residues. The CDR3 protein is CASGWSGRYEQYF. CDR3 nucleotide sequence: TGTGCCAGCGGATGGAGCGGGAGGTACGAGCAGTACTTC.

This clonotype appeared a few times. The genes are TRBV18 and TRBJ1-1; D remains unclear. V dropped 2 bases and J dropped 4 bases, with 17 bases sitting between them. The CDR3 spans 16 residues. Germline V gene lookup returns CDR1 KGHSH and CDR2 LQKENI. CDR3 sequence: CASSPVPQSARTEAFF. CDR3 DNA sequence: TGTGCCAGCTCACCAGTACCGCAATCGGCGCGCACTGAAGCTTTCTTT.